The 10 T cell receptor beta chains below were found in one sample sequenced in a study of graft-versus-host responses after intestinal transplantation. Profiled with immunoSEQ multiplex PCR; TCRdb holds only in-frame clones, not every one. This table has approximately 9,000 clones, 30% appearing once. This material consisted of alloreactive CD4+ T cells from a mixed lymphocyte reaction culture, taken before intestinal transplant. Subset denoted: CFSE-low proliferating T cells sorted from approximately six-day pre-transplant mixed lymphocyte reaction (GvH or HvG direction). The source is a human patient who received an intestinal transplant.

This clone was detected a few times. The CDR3 sequence is CAWKAGLGETQYF. As DNA, the CDR3 is TGTGCCTGGAAGGCGGGACTAGGGGAGACCCAGTACTTC. The chain employs TRBV30 and TRBJ2-5, with 8 bases lining up with TRBD2. The CDR3 is 13 residues long. Germline V gene data show CDR1 as GTSNPN and CDR2 as SVGIG (reference sequence). J was trimmed by 5 bases and V by 4 bases; bases with no gene match: 6.

This clone was found a few times. This chain joins TRBV19 and TRBJ1-1, with unresolved D. The germline V gene has CDR1 LNHDA and CDR2 SQIVND (reference sequence). CDR3 length: 15 amino acids. Trimming stripped 7 bases from V and 1 base from J, with 16 bases between. The DNA of the CDR3 is TGTGCCAGTACCCCCGGGTCCGCCTGGAACACTGAAGCTTTCTTT. The encoded protein is CASTPGSAWNTEAFF.

Only a few counts were recorded for this clone. As DNA, the CDR3 is TGTGCCAGCAGTGAAGCTTACGGGACCCTCACAGATACGCAGTATTTT. This translates into CASSEAYGTLTDTQYF. This chain links TRBV6-1 with TRBJ2-3; D is possibly TRBD1 or TRBD2 (5 bases each). The CDR3 length is 16 residues. From germline, CDR1 is MNHNS and CDR2 SASEGT. Deletions cut 0 bases from V and 2 bases from J, with 12 bases between.

The chain couples TRBV4-1 to TRBJ2-7; a weak D match, TRBD1 (7 bases). CDR3 length equals 17 residues. Germline V gene lookup returns CDR1 MGHRA and CDR2 YSYEKL. V shed 1 base and J shed 2 bases, with 18 bases lying between them. Here the CDR3 reads CASSQVTWEDRPYEQYF. As DNA, the CDR3 is TGCGCCAGCAGCCAAGTGACGTGGGAGGACAGGCCCTACGAGCAGTACTTC.

This clone turned up a few times. The gene calls are TRBV7-9 and TRBJ1-1; possible D gene TRBD1, 6 bases. This CDR3 is built from 16 residues. The germline CDR1 and CDR2 sequences are SEHNR and FQNEAQ (reference sequence). Trimming removed 5 bases at V and 2 bases at J, with 18 bases between. The CDR3 region is CASSNLPGHPNTEAFF. CDR3 nucleotides: TGTGCCAGCAGCAACCTGCCGGGACACCCTAACACTGAAGCTTTCTTT. Full variable domain (rest looked up from reference TRBV7-9 and TRBJ1-1): DTGVSQNPRHKITKRGQNVTFRCDPISEHNRLYWYRQTLGQGPEFLTYFQNEAQLEKSRLLSDRFSAERPKGSFSTLEIQRTEQGDSAMYLCASSNLPGHPNTEAFFGQGTRLTVV.

This clone was seen a handful of times. The genes are TRBV6-5 and TRBJ2-7; 9 bases fit TRBD2. CDR3 length: 14 amino acids. The V and J ends lost 5 bases and 0 bases, in that order; junction bases with no gene match: 2. Germline loops: CDR1 MNHEY, CDR2 SVGAGI. This CDR3 reads CASSHSGSSYEQYF. DNA for the CDR3: TGTGCCAGCAGTCATAGCGGGAGCTCCTACGAGCAGTACTTC.

This chain connects TRBV27 to TRBJ2-7; D gene uncertain. V lost 5 bases to trimming and J lost 0 bases, with 8 bases between them. CDR1 MNHEY and CDR2 SMNVEV come from the germline V gene (reference sequence). CDR3 length: 13 residues. The chain's CDR3 is CASSRTGSYEQYF. CDR3 nucleotide sequence: TGTGCCAGCAGTCGGACGGGCTCCTACGAGCAGTACTTC.

The rearrangement joins TRBV27 to TRBJ2-5; D is uncertain. The CDR3 totals 13 residues. V lost 3 bases and J 7 bases, leaving 12 bases between the germline ends. Germline lookup yields CDR1 MNHEY and CDR2 SMNVEV (reference sequence). The CDR3 nucleotides read TGTGCCAGCAGTTTGGGGTCGATTGGGACCCAGTACTTC. The encoded protein is CASSLGSIGTQYF.

This clone is termed medium-sized. V usage is TRBV4-1 and J usage is TRBJ2-5; TRBD2 agrees at 7 bases. This CDR3 spans 15 amino acids. V dropped 5 bases and J dropped 5; count of bases not matched to a gene: 11. In germline, CDR1 is MGHRA, CDR2 YSYEKL. The CDR3 sequence is CASSVSSGSGETQYF. CDR3 bases: TGCGCCAGCAGCGTATCTAGCGGCTCAGGGGAGACCCAGTACTTC.

This clone was counted a few times. This chain joins TRBV7-8 and TRBJ2-7, with a possible D match to TRBD1 (5 bases). This CDR3 contains 12 residues. Trimming pared 5 bases from V and 3 bases from J, leaving 8 bases between. The germline V gene encodes CDR1 SGHVS and CDR2 FQNEAQ. Here the CDR3 reads CASSRRDYEQYF. CDR3 nucleotide sequence: TGTGCCAGCAGCCGCAGGGACTACGAGCAGTACTTC.